Below, one T cell receptor (beta chain) is given with its context. What it binds is not known. Germline V gene sequence: CDR1 KGHDR, CDR2 SFDVKD. This CDR3 contains 15 residues. Between the trimmed V and J ends, which lost 5 bases and 3 bases, there was a span of 14 bases. Treatment given: approximately nine-day PBMC culture with coronavirus spike peptide pools or control peptides (ViraFEST assay). Following expansion of antigen-specific T cells with peptide pools, ViraFEST then sequenced TCRs. Cultured CD4+ T-cell DNA underwent Oncomine TCR Beta short-read sequencing. TCRdb independently ran MiXCR on the PCR reads; one entry per CDR3 protein. The data hold 9,000 to 15,000 distinct CDR3 sequences, with about 57% observed a single time. This specimen comes from a study of vaccination and CD4 T cells after COVID-19.

The receptor was isolated from a human donor who had recovered from COVID-19. The sequencing input was CD4+ T cells from blood, cultured in vitro. This chain links TRBV24-1 with TRBJ2-3; no clear D. CDR3 protein: CATSVGSPQTDTQYF. CDR3 DNA: TGTGCCACCAGTGTCGGGTCCCCTCAAACAGATACGCAGTATTTT.